The text below deals with one T cell receptor (beta chain). This specimen comes from a study of identifying expanded T cells in peripheral blood. Germline lookup yields CDR1 SGHTA and CDR2 FQGTGA. V lost 3 bases, J lost 7 bases, and 14 bases stayed unmatched. The CDR3 has 18 residues. Sequenced by immunoSEQ multiplex PCR; TCRdb stores in-frame clones only, minus some. This table holds more than 65,000 clones, around 89% found once. This chain joins TRBV7-3 and TRBJ2-1, with 11 bases identical to TRBD2. The sequence was collected from a person aged 18 to 70 in good health. Sequenced sample: blood. For the CDR3, the DNA is TGTGCCAGCAGCTTGCCGATGCTAGCGGGAGGCCTTGGGAATGAGCAGTTCTTC. The encoded protein is CASSLPMLAGGLGNEQFF.